A single sample gave rise to the 31 T cell receptor beta chains below, sequenced in a study of regulatory T cells in long-lasting Graves disease. Time point of the sample: newly diagnosed GD, antithyroid drugs for less than 3 months. Scientists built the TCR library using RNA that was extracted from PBMCs. Sequencing libraries for TCR beta were prepared with iRepertoire HTBI primers and Arm-PCR of CDR3 regions. TCRdb recomputed calls from the multiplex PCR reads with MiXCR, one row per CDR3 protein. The table includes roughly 350,000 distinct CDR3 sequences, 15% to 20% detected once. This sample also belongs to another study, concerning T cells in Graves' hyperthyroidism and ophthalmopathy.

The sequencing here drew on peripheral blood mononuclear cells (PBMCs), taken at new diagnosis, from a patient treated with antithyroid drugs. The receptors come from a woman younger than 35 with Graves disease.

This clonotype was observed many times. Written as DNA, the CDR3 is TGTGCCAGCTCACCGCAACAGAGCTACGAGCAGTACTTC. This translates into CASSPQQSYEQYF. V usage is TRBV18 and J usage is TRBJ2-7; D is ambiguous. CDR1 and CDR2 from the germline V gene are KGHSH and LQKENI. CDR3 length: 13 residues. The V end lost 3 bases, the J end lost 3 bases, and 9 bases lay between the germline ends.

The gene calls are TRBV28 and TRBJ1-3, with D maybe TRBD1 (5 bases). Trimming pared 6 bases from V and 0 bases from J, leaving 18 bases between. Germline V gene sequence: CDR1 MDHEN, CDR2 SYDVKM. CDR3 length: 17 amino acids. Here the CDR3 reads CASSPALGGVSGNTIYF. The CDR3 nucleotides are TGTGCCAGCAGCCCAGCCTTGGGGGGAGTCTCTGGAAACACCATATATTTT.

Many counts were recorded for this clonotype. The chain is built from TRBV11-3 and TRBJ2-1, with D possibly being TRBD2 (5 bases). The CDR3 totals 14 residues. V shed 3 bases and J shed 7 bases, with 13 bases lying between them. The germline CDR1 and CDR2 sequences are SGHNT and YENEEA. The CDR3 region has the DNA TGTGCCAGCAGCTTCGCGGGTGTCTCTAATGAGCAGTTCTTC. It is translated as CASSFAGVSNEQFF.

The sample holds one count of this clonotype. A far larger clone is off by one base, so a read error is likely. The chain couples TRBV7-3 to TRBJ2-5; possible D gene TRBD2, 5 bases. Germline CDR1 reads SGHTA; CDR2 reads FQGTGA. With 4 bases removed from V and 9 bases from J, the gap between germline ends came to 27 bases. The CDR3 length is 17 residues. CDR3 sequence reads: CASSSLPVVGPVEAQYF. Here the CDR3 DNA reads TGTGCCAGCAGCTCCCTTCCGGTCGTAGGGCCGGTGGAGGCCCAGTACTTC.

This clonotype was recorded many times. V usage is TRBV20-1 and J usage is TRBJ2-5, with 8 bases matching TRBD1. The CDR3 has 15 amino acids. V trimming: 0 bases; J trimming: 5 bases; junction bases outside the gene matches: 8. Germline V gene data show CDR1 as DFQATT and CDR2 as SNEGSKA (reference sequence). The CDR3 coding sequence is TGCAGTGCTAGAGATCTTCGACAGGGGATCGAGACCCAGTACTTC. It codes for CSARDLRQGIETQYF.

The chain links TRBV20-1 to TRBJ1-5; TRBD1 agrees at 8 bases. The V and J ends lost 2 bases and 3 bases, in that order; junction bases with no gene match: 6. CDR1 is DFQATT, CDR2 SNEGSKA, per germline (reference sequence). This CDR3 comprises 15 residues. The CDR3 loop is CSARIDRGINQPQHF. The CDR3 DNA is TGCAGTGCTAGAATTGACAGGGGAATCAATCAGCCCCAGCATTTT.

This CDR3 reads CASSLRAGGPGAQYF. The CDR3 DNA is TGTGCCAGCAGCTTACGTGCGGGGGGGCCCGGGGCGCAGTATTTT. V is TRBV5-4 and J is TRBJ2-3; 9 bases are a match to TRBD2. This CDR3 is built from 15 residues. Germline lookup yields CDR1 SGHNT and CDR2 YYREEE (reference sequence). V dropped 2 bases and J dropped 10; count of bases not matched to a gene: 11.

This chain joins TRBV30 and TRBJ2-3; 13 bases align to TRBD2. The CDR3 totals 15 residues. V lost 0 bases and J lost 6; bases outside the gene matches: 3. The V gene's germline CDR1 is GTSNPN and CDR2 SVGIG (reference sequence). In nucleotides, the CDR3 is TGTGCCTGGAGTGTACTAGCGGGAGGGGTGGATACGCAGTATTTT. Protein product: CAWSVLAGGVDTQYF. The variable domain in full, with the rest retrieved from reference TRBV30 and TRBJ2-3, is SQTIHQWPATLVQPVGSPLSLECTVEGTSNPNLYWYRQAAGRGLQLLFYSVGIGQISSEVPQNLSASRPQDRQFILSSKKLLLSDSGFYLCAWSVLAGGVDTQYFGPGTRLTVL.

This clonotype occurred many times. The CDR3 region has the DNA TGCGCCAGCAGCCAAGAAGGACCGGGGTCGGAGACCCAGTACTTC. This translates into CASSQEGPGSETQYF. V is TRBV4-1 and J is TRBJ2-5, with D possibly TRBD2 on 5 matching bases. V dropped 0 bases and J dropped 5 bases, with 13 bases sitting between them. There are 15 residues in the CDR3. The germline gives CDR1 MGHRA, CDR2 YSYEKL.

This clonotype appeared many times. This chain joins TRBV2 and TRBJ2-1, with D possibly being TRBD1 (9 bases). Germline V lookup: CDR1 SNHLY, CDR2 FYNNEI. V was clipped by 4 bases and J by 1 base, with 17 bases between them. The CDR3 contains 17 residues. CDR3 protein: CASSGGSGTGSYNEQFF. In DNA, the CDR3 is TGTGCCAGCAGTGGCGGTAGCGGGACAGGGTCCTACAATGAGCAGTTCTTC.

Of note for this clonotype: A clone one base away is much larger, so this may be a read error. The chain joins TRBV20-1 to TRBJ2-3; 8 bases map to TRBD2. The CDR3 is made up of 15 amino acids. The V gene's germline CDR1 is DFQATT and CDR2 SNEGSKA (reference sequence). V shed 3 bases, J shed 4 bases, and the junction held 9 bases outside the gene matches. The CDR3 loop is CSARGGGSASDTQYF. CDR3 coding DNA: TGCAGTGCTAGGGGCGGGGGGTCGGCATCAGATACGCAGTATTTT.

This clonotype was recorded at least ten times. The genes are TRBV9 and TRBJ2-7, with D possibly TRBD1 on 5 matching bases. Trimming pared 0 bases from V and 6 bases from J, leaving 13 bases between. The CDR3 spans 14 residues. Germline V lookup: CDR1 SGDLS, CDR2 YYNGEE. The CDR3 loop is CASSVAQGKTEQYF. The CDR3 DNA follows: TGTGCCAGCAGCGTAGCGCAGGGTAAAACCGAGCAGTACTTC.

This clonotype was seen at least ten times. The V and J genes are TRBV28 and TRBJ2-1; D is possibly TRBD1 or TRBD2 (6 bases each). The CDR3 is 17 amino acids. CDR1 is MDHEN, CDR2 SYDVKM, per germline. V lost 7 bases, J lost 1 base, and 20 bases lay in between. The CDR3 DNA reads TGTGCCAGCATCCGCGGTGGGGGGCGCGGGTCCTACAATGAGCAGTTCTTC. It translates to CASIRGGGRGSYNEQFF.

This clonotype has more than one count but fewer than ten. V and J are TRBV28 and TRBJ1-2; possible D gene TRBD1, 5 bases. The CDR3 length is 14 residues. Per germline, CDR1 MDHEN and CDR2 SYDVKM. Trimming cost V 6 bases and J 8 bases, with 19 bases left between them. The CDR3 DNA reads TGTGCCAGCAGCACCCCGGGGGGTTTGTGGGGCTACACCTTC. It is translated as CASSTPGGLWGYTF.

This clonotype was found many times. This sequence joins TRBV20-1 and TRBJ2-7; possibly TRBD2 for D (5 bases). This CDR3 has 15 amino acids. Germline values: CDR1 DFQATT, CDR2 SNEGSKA (reference sequence). Between the trimmed V and J ends, which lost 0 bases and 2 bases, there was a span of 14 bases. Here the CDR3 reads CSARDLRGTTYEQYF. CDR3 nucleotides: TGCAGTGCTAGAGACCTCCGGGGTACCACCTACGAGCAGTACTTC.

The table lists this clonotype with many counts. This chain uses TRBV27 with TRBJ2-1; the D is unclear. The germline V gene encodes CDR1 MNHEY and CDR2 SMNVEV (reference sequence). The CDR3 consists of 15 residues. V lost 3 bases and J 3 bases, leaving 12 bases between the germline ends. CDR3 in amino acids: CASSFIGSFYNEQFF. The CDR3 nucleotides read TGTGCCAGCAGTTTTATTGGTAGCTTCTACAATGAGCAGTTCTTC.

This clonotype was counted many times. This sequence joins TRBV5-6 and TRBJ1-2, with D unresolved. Germline V gene lookup returns CDR1 SGHDT and CDR2 YYEEEE. The CDR3 covers 13 residues. Trimming took 5 bases from V and 4 from J, leaving 12 bases between them. CDR3 sequence (DNA): TGTGCCAGCAGGTCCGGGCCCCTCTATGGCTACACCTTC. Its protein product is CASRSGPLYGYTF.

Concerning this clonotype itself: A clone one base away is much larger, so this may be a read error. The chain is built from TRBV7-9 and TRBJ2-5, with D maybe TRBD1 (6 bases). The end of the DNA fits TRBJ2-1 better, so the J call may be wrong. Germline V gives CDR1 SEHNR, CDR2 FQNEAQ (reference sequence). The CDR3 consists of 14 residues. The chain's CDR3 is CASSPPDSSNEQFF. CDR3 in DNA: TGTGCCAGCAGCCCCCCGGACAGTAGCAATGAGCAGTTCTTC.

This clonotype was observed at least ten times. This rearrangement joins TRBV5-1 to TRBJ1-1; the D gene is possibly TRBD1 (6 bases). The CDR3 totals 14 residues. Trimming took 3 bases from V and 4 from J, leaving 13 bases between them. Looked up from germline, CDR1 is SGHRS and CDR2 is YFSETQ. CDR3 sequence reads: CASSSQGLSTEAFF. CDR3 DNA: TGCGCCAGCAGCTCACAGGGTCTATCCACTGAAGCTTTCTTT.

There are many counts of this clonotype. CDR3 in DNA: TGTGCCAGTGGAAATCAGCCCCAGCATTTT. It specifies CASGNQPQHF. V gene TRBV28 combines with J gene TRBJ1-5; D gene unclear. The CDR3 has 10 residues. The germline V gene encodes CDR1 MDHEN and CDR2 SYDVKM. V lost 9 bases and J 4 bases, leaving 4 bases between the germline ends.

This clonotype showed up many times. The chain uses TRBV30 and TRBJ1-5; TRBD1 aligns across 8 bases. The CDR3 sequence is 16 residues long. The V gene's germline CDR1 is GTSNPN and CDR2 SVGIG (reference sequence). Germline trimming cut 2 bases from V and 2 bases from J; bases unmatched to any gene: 8. CDR3 DNA: TGTGCCTGGAGTACTGGACAGGGTGTCGGCAATCAGCCCCAGCATTTT. Translating gives CAWSTGQGVGNQPQHF.

This clonotype was counted a few times. The V gene is TRBV6-1, the J gene TRBJ2-1, with 8 bases fitting TRBD1. The CDR3 is 14 residues long. Per germline, CDR1 MNHNS and CDR2 SASEGT. V dropped 5 bases and J dropped 10; count of bases not matched to a gene: 10. In nucleotides, the CDR3 is TGTGCCAGCAGTCGCCAGGACAGGGTCGGGGAGCAGTTCTTC. Protein sequence: CASSRQDRVGEQFF.

The chain combines TRBV20-1 with TRBJ2-1; possible D gene TRBD2, 6 bases. Germline CDR1 reads DFQATT; CDR2 reads SNEGSKA (reference sequence). The CDR3 extends over 16 amino acids. Trimming took off 3 bases at V and 6 bases at J, with 21 bases between the two ends. The CDR3 DNA reads TGCAGTGCTAGCCGTCCGTCAGGACTATGGTCCAATGAGCAGTTCTTC. Residues: CSASRPSGLWSNEQFF.

The sample holds many counts of this clonotype. The chain combines TRBV11-1 with TRBJ2-5, with 7 positions matching TRBD1. Germline V gene lookup returns CDR1 SGHAT and CDR2 FQDESV (reference sequence). J was trimmed by 3 bases and V by 4 bases; bases with no gene match: 2. The CDR3 length is 13 residues. The CDR3 reads CASSSTGKETQYF. CDR3 nucleotides: TGTGCCAGCAGCTCGACAGGGAAAGAGACCCAGTACTTC.

On this clonotype itself: The likely explanation is a read error, given a far larger clone one base away. The J gene is TRBJ2-1, the V gene TRBV18, with D perhaps matching TRBD1 or TRBD2 (7 bases each). CDR3 size: 14 residues. Trimming took 3 bases from V and 10 from J, leaving 16 bases between them. Germline V gene data show CDR1 as KGHSH and CDR2 as LQKENI. In DNA, the CDR3 is TGTGCCAGCTCACCTCCAGGGGGGGCCTACGAGCAGTTCTTC. Translated, it gives CASSPPGGAYEQFF.

This clonotype appeared many times. J is TRBJ1-6 and V is TRBV3-1; 7 bases are shared with TRBD1. This CDR3 region has 15 residues. Looked up from germline, CDR1 is LGHDT and CDR2 is YNNKEL (reference sequence). V dropped 5 bases and J dropped 7; count of bases not matched to a gene: 8. This CDR3 is CASSSGRDRNSPLHF. For the CDR3, the DNA is TGTGCCAGCAGCTCGGGGAGGGACAGAAATTCACCCCTCCACTTT.

In this sample, this clonotype turned up many times. The V call is TRBV5-1, the J call TRBJ2-1; 8 bases line up with TRBD1. The germline CDR1 and CDR2 sequences are SGHRS and YFSETQ. The CDR3 runs to 17 residues. The junction had 12 bases not matched to a gene; V was cut back by 0 bases and J by 7 bases. The CDR3 region has the DNA TGCGCCAGCAGCTTGGGCCCAGGGACAGGTTTTATGAATGAGCAGTTCTTC. This translates into CASSLGPGTGFMNEQFF.

The rearrangement joins TRBV7-2 to TRBJ1-5; weak D call: TRBD1 (5 bases). The CDR3 covers 15 residues. Trimming pared 2 bases from V and 2 bases from J, leaving 10 bases between. In germline, CDR1 is SGHTA, CDR2 FQGNSA. The CDR3 DNA reads as TGTGCCAGCAGCTTATGGGGGTTTCGCAATCAGCCCCAGCATTTT. Translation: CASSLWGFRNQPQHF.

This clonotype was detected only a few times. J is TRBJ1-5 and V is TRBV19; 7 bases map to TRBD1. Germline CDR1 LNHDA, CDR2 SQIVND (reference sequence). The CDR3 contains 16 residues. V shed 6 bases, J shed 0 bases, and the junction held 8 bases outside the gene matches. CDR3 residues: CASRTTGTHSNQPQHF. DNA for the CDR3: TGTGCCAGTAGGACGACAGGGACCCATAGCAATCAGCCCCAGCATTTT.

This clonotype was observed many times. The genes are TRBV20-1 and TRBJ2-1, with 8 positions matching TRBD2. V was clipped by 6 bases and J by 9 bases; unmatched bases: 13. CDR3 length: 14 amino acids. CDR1 DFQATT and CDR2 SNEGSKA come from the germline V gene (reference sequence). The chain's CDR3 is CSAGSGGGPAEQFF. The CDR3 DNA follows: TGCAGTGCGGGTTCCGGGGGGGGTCCCGCTGAGCAGTTCTTC.

This clonotype was found many times. The chain couples TRBV29-1 to TRBJ2-7, with D tentatively TRBD1 (6 bases). The CDR3 spans 13 residues. Trimming removed 5 bases at V and 2 bases at J, with 13 bases between. The V gene's germline CDR1 is SQVTM and CDR2 ANQGSEA. The CDR3 DNA reads as TGCAGCGTTTCATTCCCAGGGGCCTACGAGCAGTACTTC. Protein sequence: CSVSFPGAYEQYF.